The 2 T cell receptor beta chains below were found in one sample sequenced in a study of control samples from healthy donors and cancer patients. The protocol was immunoSEQ multiplex PCR, while the TCRdb copy is restricted to in-frame clones and leaves out a portion. The sample holds some 150,000 clones, 75% to 95% seen once. Material for sequencing was blood. These receptors came from a young woman in good health.

Only a few counts were recorded for this clone. Other DNA sequences in this specimen translate into the identical CDR3. The V and J genes are TRBV18 and TRBJ1-1; D might be TRBD1 (5 bases). Trimming pared 1 base from V and 0 bases from J, leaving 6 bases between. Per the germline V gene, CDR1 is KGHSH and CDR2 is LQKENI. CDR3 length: 14 residues. The CDR3 reads CASSPRGMNTEAFF. The CDR3 DNA sequence: TGTGCCAGCTCACCACGGGGCATGAACACTGAAGCTTTCTTT. The full variable domain, completed using reference TRBV18 and TRBJ1-1, is NAGVMQNPRHLVRRRGQEARLRCSPMKGHSHVYWYRQLPEEGLKFMVYLQKENIIDESGMPKERFSAEFPKEGPSILRIQQVVRGDSAAYFCASSPRGMNTEAFFGQGTRLTVV.

The rearrangement joins TRBV9 to TRBJ2-1, with 10 bases that match TRBD2. Germline V CDR1 and CDR2: SGDLS, YYNGEE. Germline trimming cut 0 bases from V and 6 bases from J; bases unmatched to any gene: 0. CDR3 length equals 14 residues. The CDR3 DNA sequence: TGTGCCAGCAGCGTAGTAGCGGGAGGCAATGAGCAGTTCTTC. Translating it yields CASSVVAGGNEQFF.